What follows describes a single T cell receptor (beta chain). Antigen: not known. V was clipped by 3 bases and J by 3 bases; unmatched bases: 9. This CDR3 has 19 amino acids. Germline assignment: CDR1 MDHEN and CDR2 SYDVKM. The source of the sample is a study of T cell repertoires in cytomegalovirus infection. The study, taken as a whole, reports: HLA-C-restricted CMV clonotypes gave the most frequent clonotype in two of eight donors.

MiXCR, applied by TCRdb to the reads, yields one record per CDR3 protein. The sample has 340,000 or so distinct CDR3 sequences, 20% to 25% seen once. The source was cultured PBMCs, collected from culture after CMV antigen stimulation. This receptor was obtained from a human donor in good health (CMV status not recorded). Some clones in this sample may be carry-over from other donors' samples. The V call is TRBV28, the J call TRBJ2-2, with TRBD2 matching over 14 bases. CDR3 region: CASSLGPTSGRVDTGELFF. In DNA, the CDR3 is TGTGCCAGCAGTTTGGGCCCGACTAGCGGGAGGGTTGACACCGGGGAGCTGTTTTTT. Using reference TRBV28 and TRBJ2-2 for the parts outside the CDR3, the full variable domain is DVKVTQSSRYLVKRTGEKVFLECVQDMDHENMFWYRQDPGLGLRLIYFSYDVKMKEKGDIPEGYSVSREKKERFSLILESASTNQTSMYLCASSLGPTSGRVDTGELFFGEGSRLTVL.